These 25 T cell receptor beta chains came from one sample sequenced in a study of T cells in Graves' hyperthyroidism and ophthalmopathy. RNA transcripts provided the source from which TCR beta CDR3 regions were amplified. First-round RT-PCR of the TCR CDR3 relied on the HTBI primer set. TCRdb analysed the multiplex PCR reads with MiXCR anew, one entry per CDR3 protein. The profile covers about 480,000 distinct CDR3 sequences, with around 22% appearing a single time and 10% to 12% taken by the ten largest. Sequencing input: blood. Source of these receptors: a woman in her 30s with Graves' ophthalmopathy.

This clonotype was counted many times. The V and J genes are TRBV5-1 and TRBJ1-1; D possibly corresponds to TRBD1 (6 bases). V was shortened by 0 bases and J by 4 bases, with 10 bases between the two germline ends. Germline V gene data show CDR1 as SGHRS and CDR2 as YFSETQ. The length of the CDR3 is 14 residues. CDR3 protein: CASSLGDRITEAFF. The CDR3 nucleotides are TGCGCCAGCAGCTTGGGAGACAGGATCACTGAAGCTTTCTTT.

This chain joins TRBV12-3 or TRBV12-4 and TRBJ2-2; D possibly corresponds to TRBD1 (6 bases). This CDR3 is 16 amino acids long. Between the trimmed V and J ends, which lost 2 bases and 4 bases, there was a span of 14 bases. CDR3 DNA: TGTGCCAGCAGTTTACCCTCAGGGGTGGGCACCGGGGAGCTGTTTTTT. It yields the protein CASSLPSGVGTGELFF.

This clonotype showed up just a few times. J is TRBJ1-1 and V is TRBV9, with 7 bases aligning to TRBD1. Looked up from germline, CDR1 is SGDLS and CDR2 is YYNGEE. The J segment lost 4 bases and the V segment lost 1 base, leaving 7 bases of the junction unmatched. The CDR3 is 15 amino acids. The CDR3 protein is CASSVFQGDRTEAFF. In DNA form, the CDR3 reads TGTGCCAGCAGCGTATTTCAGGGGGACCGCACTGAAGCTTTCTTT.

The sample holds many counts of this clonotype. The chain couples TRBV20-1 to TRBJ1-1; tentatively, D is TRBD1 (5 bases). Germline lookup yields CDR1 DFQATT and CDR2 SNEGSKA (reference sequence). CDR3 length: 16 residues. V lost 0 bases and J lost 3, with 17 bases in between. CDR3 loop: CSARDPRQGRDTEAFF. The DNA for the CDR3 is TGCAGTGCTAGAGATCCCCGGCAGGGAAGGGACACTGAAGCTTTCTTT.

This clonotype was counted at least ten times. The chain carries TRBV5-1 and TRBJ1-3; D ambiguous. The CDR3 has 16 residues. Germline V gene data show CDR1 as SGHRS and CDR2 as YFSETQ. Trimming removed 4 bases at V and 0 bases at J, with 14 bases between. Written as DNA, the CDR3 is TGCGCCAGCAGCCCGGGATTGGCAAGCTCTGGAAACACCATATATTTT. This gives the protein CASSPGLASSGNTIYF.

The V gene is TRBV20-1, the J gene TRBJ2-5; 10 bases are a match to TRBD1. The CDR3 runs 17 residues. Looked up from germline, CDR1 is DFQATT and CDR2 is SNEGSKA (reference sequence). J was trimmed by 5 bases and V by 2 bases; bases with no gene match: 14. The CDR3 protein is CSARSSTGGTVGETQYF. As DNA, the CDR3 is TGCAGTGCTAGATCCTCGACAGGGGGCACGGTGGGGGAGACCCAGTACTTC.

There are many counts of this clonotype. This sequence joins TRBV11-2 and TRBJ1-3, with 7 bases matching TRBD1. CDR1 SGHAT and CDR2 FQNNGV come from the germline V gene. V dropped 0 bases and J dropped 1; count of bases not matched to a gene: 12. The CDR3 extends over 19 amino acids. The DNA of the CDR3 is TGTGCCAGCAGCTTAGATCTACCGGACAGGCCTTTGTCTGGAAACACCATATATTTT. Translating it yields CASSLDLPDRPLSGNTIYF.

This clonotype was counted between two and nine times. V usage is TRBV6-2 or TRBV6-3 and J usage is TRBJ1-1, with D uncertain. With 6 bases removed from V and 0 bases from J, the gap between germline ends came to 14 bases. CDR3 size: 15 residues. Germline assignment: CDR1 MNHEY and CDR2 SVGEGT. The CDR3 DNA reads TGTGCCAGCAGATTCGGACGGGGAATGAACACTGAAGCTTTCTTT. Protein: CASRFGRGMNTEAFF.

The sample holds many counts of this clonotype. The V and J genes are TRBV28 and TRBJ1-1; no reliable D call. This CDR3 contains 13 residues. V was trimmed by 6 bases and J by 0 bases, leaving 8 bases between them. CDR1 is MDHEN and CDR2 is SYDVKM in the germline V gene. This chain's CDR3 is CASRDTLNTEAFF. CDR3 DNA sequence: TGTGCCAGCAGAGATACACTGAACACTGAAGCTTTCTTT.

CDR3 loop: CASSLGPDSNQPQHF. In nucleotides, the CDR3 is TGCGCCAGCAGCCTGGGACCTGATAGCAATCAGCCCCAGCATTTT. V is TRBV4-1 and J is TRBJ1-5; a weak D match, TRBD1 (5 bases). There are 15 residues in the CDR3. Trimming shortened V by 4 bases and J by 0 bases, and 10 bases separated the two germline ends. Germline V gene data show CDR1 as MGHRA and CDR2 as YSYEKL.

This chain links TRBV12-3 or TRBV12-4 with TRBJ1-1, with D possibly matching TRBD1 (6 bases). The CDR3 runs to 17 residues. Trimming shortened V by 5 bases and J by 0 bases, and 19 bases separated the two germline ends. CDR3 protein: CASSALDRITLNTEAFF. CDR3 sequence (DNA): TGTGCCAGCAGTGCCCTAGACAGGATAACCTTGAACACTGAAGCTTTCTTT.

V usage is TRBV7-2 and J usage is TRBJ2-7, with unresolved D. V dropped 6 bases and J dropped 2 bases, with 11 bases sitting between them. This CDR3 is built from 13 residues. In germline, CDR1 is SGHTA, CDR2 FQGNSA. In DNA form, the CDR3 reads TGTGCCAGCAGTCATGGTCCAGCCTACGAGCAGTACTTC. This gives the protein CASSHGPAYEQYF.

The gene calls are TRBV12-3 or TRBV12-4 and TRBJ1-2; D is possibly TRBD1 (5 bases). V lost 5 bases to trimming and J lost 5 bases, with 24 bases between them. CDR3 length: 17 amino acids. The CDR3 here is CASSQNRRAAMGYGYTF. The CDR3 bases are TGTGCCAGCAGTCAAAACAGGCGTGCCGCTATGGGATATGGCTACACCTTC.

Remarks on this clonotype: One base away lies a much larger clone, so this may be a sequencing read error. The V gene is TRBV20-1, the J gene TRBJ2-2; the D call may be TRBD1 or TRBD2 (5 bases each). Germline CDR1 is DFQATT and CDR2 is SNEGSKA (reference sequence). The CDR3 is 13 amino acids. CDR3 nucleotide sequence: TGCAGTGCTAGTGAGGGGAACACCGGGGAGCTGTGTTTT. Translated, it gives CSASEGNTGELCF.

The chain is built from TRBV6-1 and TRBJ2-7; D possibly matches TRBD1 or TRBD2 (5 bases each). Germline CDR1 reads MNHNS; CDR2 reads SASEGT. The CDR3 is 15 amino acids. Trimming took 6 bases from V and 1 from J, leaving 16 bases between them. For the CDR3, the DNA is TGTGCCAGCAGGAAATTGAGGGGCATTTCCTACGAGCAGTACTTC. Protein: CASRKLRGISYEQYF.

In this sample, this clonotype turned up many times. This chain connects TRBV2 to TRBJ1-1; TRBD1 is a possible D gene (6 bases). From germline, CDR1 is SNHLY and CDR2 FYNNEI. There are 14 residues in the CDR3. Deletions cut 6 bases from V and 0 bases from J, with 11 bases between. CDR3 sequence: CASSYRALNTEAFF. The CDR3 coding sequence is TGTGCCAGCAGCTACAGGGCTTTGAACACTGAAGCTTTCTTT.

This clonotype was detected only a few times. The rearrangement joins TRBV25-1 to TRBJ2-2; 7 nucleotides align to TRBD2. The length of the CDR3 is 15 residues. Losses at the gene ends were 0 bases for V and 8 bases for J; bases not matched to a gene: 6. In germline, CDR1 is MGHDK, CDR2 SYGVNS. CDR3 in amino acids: CASSEYWTGGGELFF. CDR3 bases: TGTGCCAGCAGTGAATATTGGACGGGGGGAGGGGAGCTGTTTTTT.

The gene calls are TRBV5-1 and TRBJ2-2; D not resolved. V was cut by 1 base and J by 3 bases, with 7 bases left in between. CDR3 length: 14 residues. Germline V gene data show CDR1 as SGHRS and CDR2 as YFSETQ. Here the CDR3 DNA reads TGCGCCAGCAGCTTGCCCGAATACACCGGGGAGCTGTTTTTT. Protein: CASSLPEYTGELFF.

The CDR3 DNA sequence: TGTGCCTGGAGTGTAGTCCACACCATATATTTT. This sequence encodes CAWSVVHTIYF. The J gene is TRBJ1-3, the V gene TRBV30, with D uncertain. Trimming removed 0 bases at V and 8 bases at J, with 5 bases between. Per germline, CDR1 GTSNPN and CDR2 SVGIG (reference sequence). The CDR3 sequence is 11 residues long.

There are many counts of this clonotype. The CDR3 DNA reads TGCAGTGCTACCGCCGGGACGGCATATGGCTACACCTTC. Its protein product is CSATAGTAYGYTF. The genes are TRBV20-1 and TRBJ1-2; tentative D call: TRBD1 (5 bases). The V gene's germline CDR1 is DFQATT and CDR2 SNEGSKA (reference sequence). The CDR3 consists of 13 residues. Trimming cost V 4 bases and J 5 bases, with 14 bases left between them.

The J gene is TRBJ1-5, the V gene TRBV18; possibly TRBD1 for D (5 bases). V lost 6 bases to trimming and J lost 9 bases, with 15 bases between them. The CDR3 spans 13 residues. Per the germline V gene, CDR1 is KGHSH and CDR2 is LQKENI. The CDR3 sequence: CASSFQGTGPQHF. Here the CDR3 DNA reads TGTGCCAGCTCGTTTCAGGGCACCGGGCCCCAGCATTTT.

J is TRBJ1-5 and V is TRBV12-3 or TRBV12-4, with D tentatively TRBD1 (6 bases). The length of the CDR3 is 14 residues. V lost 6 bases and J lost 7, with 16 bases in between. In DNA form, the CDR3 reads TGTGCCAGCAGCTCGACAGGTTTCTCGCAGCCCCAGCATTTT. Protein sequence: CASSSTGFSQPQHF.

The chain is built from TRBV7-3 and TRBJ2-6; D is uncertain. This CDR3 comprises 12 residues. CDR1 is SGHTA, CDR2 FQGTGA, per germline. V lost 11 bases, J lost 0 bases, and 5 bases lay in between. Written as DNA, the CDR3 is TGTGCCTGGGCCTCTGGGGCCAACGTCCTGACTTTC. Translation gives CAWASGANVLTF.

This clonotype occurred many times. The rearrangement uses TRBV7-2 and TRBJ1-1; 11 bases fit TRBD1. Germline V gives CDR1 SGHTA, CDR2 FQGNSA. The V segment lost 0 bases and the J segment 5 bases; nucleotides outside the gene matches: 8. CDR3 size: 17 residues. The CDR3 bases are TGTGCCAGCAGCTTAGCGATGGGACAGGGGGGGAGGACTGAAGCTTTCTTT. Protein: CASSLAMGQGGRTEAFF.

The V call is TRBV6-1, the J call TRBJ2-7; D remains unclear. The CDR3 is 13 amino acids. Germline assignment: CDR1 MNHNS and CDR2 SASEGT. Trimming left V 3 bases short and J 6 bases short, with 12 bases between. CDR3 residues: CASSEYRLAEQYF. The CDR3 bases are TGTGCCAGCAGTGAGTATCGGTTGGCCGAGCAGTACTTC.